The 13 T cell receptor beta chains listed next were all sequenced from one sample in a study of immune evolution from preneoplasia to lung adenocarcinoma. Here immunoSEQ multiplex PCR was the method, and the copy in TCRdb shows in-frame clones only, minus some. The sample holds about 1,800 clones, 65% to 85% seen once. Sequencing was done on a sample of FFPE tissue from an adenomatous hyperplasia lung lesion. Subset given: atypical adenomatous hyperplasia (AAH), lung preneoplasia. All receptors derive from an older donor with lung adenocarcinoma.

The chain carries TRBV6-4 and TRBJ1-6; the D gene is possibly TRBD1 (5 bases). The CDR3 has 14 residues. The germline V gene has CDR1 MRHNA and CDR2 SNTAGT. V was clipped by 5 bases and J by 9 bases, with 14 bases between them. CDR3: CASSPRGGTSPLHF. The CDR3 DNA follows: TGTGCCAGCAGTCCGAGGGGTGGCACTTCACCCCTCCACTTT.

The chain joins TRBV6-6 to TRBJ2-5; a possible D gene is TRBD2 (6 bases). This CDR3 region has 14 residues. Deletions cut 7 bases from V and 5 bases from J, with 17 bases between. Germline assignment: CDR1 MNHNY and CDR2 SVGAGI (reference sequence). CDR3 amino acids: CASKKPGLAETQYF. CDR3 coding DNA: TGTGCCAGCAAGAAGCCGGGACTGGCGGAGACCCAGTACTTC.

J is TRBJ1-3 and V is TRBV6-1, with 7 bases identical to TRBD1. Per the germline V gene, CDR1 is MNHNS and CDR2 is SASEGT. V gave up 2 bases and J gave up 4 bases; unmatched junction bases: 8. The CDR3 has 16 residues. Written as DNA, the CDR3 is TGTGCCAGCAGTGAAATTCAGGGGGAGTCCGGAAACACCATATATTTT. Translating it yields CASSEIQGESGNTIYF.

V and J are TRBV6-5 and TRBJ1-2; tentatively, D is TRBD1 (5 bases). The CDR3 loop spans 15 amino acids. Deletions cut 1 base from V and 6 bases from J, with 15 bases between. The germline gives CDR1 MNHEY, CDR2 SVGAGI. The CDR3 region has the DNA TGTGCCAGCAGTTACTTGGGGGGTTCCAAAGATGGCTACACCTTC. Amino acid sequence: CASSYLGGSKDGYTF.

V usage is TRBV4-1 and J usage is TRBJ1-2; 7 bases match TRBD1. Germline CDR1 MGHRA, CDR2 YSYEKL. The CDR3 is 16 residues long. The trim removed 0 bases at V and 2 bases at J, leaving 6 bases unmatched. This chain's CDR3 is CASSQDPGQINYGYTF. DNA of the CDR3: TGCGCCAGCAGCCAAGACCCGGGACAGATAAACTATGGCTACACCTTC.

This chain uses TRBV9 with TRBJ1-2, with D maybe TRBD1 (6 bases). The CDR3 spans 15 residues. Deletions cut 1 base from V and 4 bases from J, with 14 bases between. CDR1 and CDR2 (germline): SGDLS, YYNGEE. This CDR3 reads CASSVQKGGSYGYTF. The CDR3 bases are TGTGCCAGCAGCGTACAAAAGGGGGGGTCCTATGGCTACACCTTC.

The genes are TRBV2 and TRBJ2-3; 9 nucleotides align to TRBD2. After removal of 4 bases from V and 4 bases from J, the junction contained 6 bases not matched to a gene. Germline CDR1 reads SNHLY; CDR2 reads FYNNEI. The CDR3 contains 15 residues. CDR3 DNA: TGTGCCAGCAGTGCGGCTAGCGGGAATTCAGATACGCAGTATTTT. Translated: CASSAASGNSDTQYF.

The V and J genes are TRBV27 and TRBJ2-7; TRBD2 agrees at 7 bases. CDR1 and CDR2 from the germline V gene are MNHEY and SMNVEV (reference sequence). With V trimmed by 4 bases and J by 2 bases, 11 bases remained unmatched. The CDR3 is 16 amino acids. CDR3 in DNA: TGTGCCAGCAGTTCTCCCTTAGCGGGTATGGCCTACGAGCAGTACTTC. As protein: CASSSPLAGMAYEQYF.

The chain joins TRBV19 to TRBJ1-1; unclear D gene. V lost 8 bases to trimming and J lost 1 base, with 11 bases between them. The CDR3 is 13 amino acids. Germline V CDR1 and CDR2: LNHDA, SQIVND (reference sequence). CDR3 sequence (DNA): TGTGCCAGTTCCGACATGTGGAACACTGAAGCTTTCTTT. As protein: CASSDMWNTEAFF.

The table lists this clone with a few counts. This chain connects TRBV18 to TRBJ1-1; 8 bases line up with TRBD1. The CDR3 has 12 residues. The trim removed 4 bases at V and 6 bases at J, leaving 1 base unmatched. Germline CDR1 reads KGHSH; CDR2 reads LQKENI. The CDR3 bases are TGTGCCAGCTCACTGACAGGGGCTGAAGCTTTCTTT. It encodes CASSLTGAEAFF.

The chain couples TRBV10-2 to TRBJ1-5, with a tentative D call TRBD1 (5 bases). Trimming pared 5 bases from V and 2 bases from J, leaving 13 bases between. This CDR3 has 15 residues. CDR1 is WSHSY, CDR2 SAAADI, per germline. The CDR3 is CASSPSGGGNQPQHF. For the CDR3, the DNA is TGCGCCAGCAGTCCCAGTGGGGGTGGCAATCAGCCCCAGCATTTT.

This chain joins TRBV29-1 and TRBJ2-7, with a possible D match to TRBD1 (6 bases). This CDR3 has 13 amino acids. The V gene's germline CDR1 is SQVTM and CDR2 ANQGSEA. V was trimmed by 5 bases and J by 0 bases, leaving 11 bases between them. The CDR3 is CSVIGGASYEQYF. In nucleotides, the CDR3 is TGCAGCGTTATTGGGGGCGCCTCCTACGAGCAGTACTTC.

The chain carries TRBV28 and TRBJ1-2; D is possibly TRBD1 (6 bases). The CDR3 has 14 amino acids. Germline CDR1 and CDR2: MDHEN and SYDVKM. V was shortened by 6 bases and J by 7 bases, with 18 bases between the two germline ends. CDR3: CASRFQGRRSGYTF. CDR3 DNA: TGTGCCAGCAGGTTTCAGGGGCGTAGGTCTGGCTACACCTTC.